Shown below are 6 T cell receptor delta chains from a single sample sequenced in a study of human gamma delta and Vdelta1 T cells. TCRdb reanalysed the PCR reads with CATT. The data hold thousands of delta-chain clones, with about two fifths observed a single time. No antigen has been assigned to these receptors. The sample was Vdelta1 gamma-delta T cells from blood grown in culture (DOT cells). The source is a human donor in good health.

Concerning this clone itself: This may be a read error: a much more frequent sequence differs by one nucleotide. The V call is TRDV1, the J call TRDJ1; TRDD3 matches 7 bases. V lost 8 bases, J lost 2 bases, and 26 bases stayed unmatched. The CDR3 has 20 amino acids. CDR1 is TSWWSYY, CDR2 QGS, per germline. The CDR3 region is CALWTAFVDVWGDQTDKLIF. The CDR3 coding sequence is TGTGCTCTTTGGACGGCCTTCGTAGATGTCTGGGGGGACCAAACCGATAAACTCATCTTT.

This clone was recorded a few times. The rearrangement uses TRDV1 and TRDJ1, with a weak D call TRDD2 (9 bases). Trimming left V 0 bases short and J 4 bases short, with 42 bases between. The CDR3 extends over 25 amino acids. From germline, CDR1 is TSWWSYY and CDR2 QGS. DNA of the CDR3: TGTGCTCTTGGGGAACTACCTTCCTACGAAAATTGGGCGGGGATACTGGGGCCGGGGGGCGATAAACTCATCTTT. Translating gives CALGELPSYENWAGILGPGGDKLIF.

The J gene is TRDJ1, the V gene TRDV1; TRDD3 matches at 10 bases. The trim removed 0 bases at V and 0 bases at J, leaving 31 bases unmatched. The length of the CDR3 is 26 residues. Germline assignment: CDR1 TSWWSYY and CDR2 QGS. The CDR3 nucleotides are TGTGCTCTTGGGGAACTCCCCAACACAATCAACTACGGCTTTTATACTGGGGGATTATACACCGATAAACTCATCTTT. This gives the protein CALGELPNTINYGFYTGGLYTDKLIF.

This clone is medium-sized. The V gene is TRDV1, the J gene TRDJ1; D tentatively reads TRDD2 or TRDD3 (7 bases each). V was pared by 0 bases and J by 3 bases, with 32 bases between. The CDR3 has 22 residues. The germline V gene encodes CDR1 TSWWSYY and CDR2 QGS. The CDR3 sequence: CALGELNFLAYWGHRVPDKLIF. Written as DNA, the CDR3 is TGTGCTCTTGGGGAACTGAACTTCCTAGCGTACTGGGGTCATCGGGTGCCCGATAAACTCATCTTT.

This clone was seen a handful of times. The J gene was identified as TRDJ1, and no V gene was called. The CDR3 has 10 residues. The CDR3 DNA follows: TGCTCAGTGGAGACCGATAAACTCATCTTT. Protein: CSVETDKLIF.

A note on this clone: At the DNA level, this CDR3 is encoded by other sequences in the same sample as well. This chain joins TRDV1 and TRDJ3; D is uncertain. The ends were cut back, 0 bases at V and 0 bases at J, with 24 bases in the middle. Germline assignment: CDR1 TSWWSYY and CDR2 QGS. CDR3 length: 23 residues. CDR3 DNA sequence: TGTGCTCTTGGGGAACTAGCCCCATTAGTACTGTATGTTAGCTCCTGGGACACCCGACAGATGTTTTTC. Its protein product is CALGELAPLVLYVSSWDTRQMFF.